This T cell receptor beta chain was sequenced for a study of early T cells in non-severe SARS-CoV-2 infection. Looking at the study overall: The chains were unpaired, and the sequenced material was bulk RNA from unsorted whole blood.

Concerning this clonotype: Antigen: not known.

Points from the study as a whole: Anti-spike CD8 specificities were favored by VDJdb matching, whose results missed private and CD4 specificities.

Trimming shortened V by 4 bases and J by 0 bases, and 10 bases separated the two germline ends. CDR1 and CDR2 (germline): DFQATT, SNEGSKA (reference sequence). This CDR3 has 14 amino acids. Researchers attached unique molecular identifiers to individual cDNA molecules. TCRdb fed the 5' RACE reads into MiXCR, producing one record per CDR3 protein. The table has 40,000 to 50,000 distinct CDR3 sequences, approximately 13% seen once. The TCR comes from an adult who was a healthcare worker with PCR-confirmed SARS-CoV-2 infection or an uninfected control (not recorded which). The chain joins TRBV20-1 to TRBJ2-1; the D gene could be TRBD1 or TRBD2 (6 bases each). Material: whole blood. DNA of the CDR3: TGCAGTGCTAAGGAGGGGGGCTCCTACAATGAGCAGTTCTTC. It is translated as CSAKEGGSYNEQFF.